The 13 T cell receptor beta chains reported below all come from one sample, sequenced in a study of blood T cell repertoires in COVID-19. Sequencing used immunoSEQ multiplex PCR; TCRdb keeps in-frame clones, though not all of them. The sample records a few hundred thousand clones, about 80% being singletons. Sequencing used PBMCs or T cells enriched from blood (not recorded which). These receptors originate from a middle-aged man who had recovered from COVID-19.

The CDR3: CASGQGASGKLFF. The CDR3 region has the DNA TGTGCCAGCGGACAGGGGGCGTCGGGGAAACTGTTTTTT. The genes are TRBV28 and TRBJ1-4, with 11 bases lining up with TRBD1. With V trimmed by 8 bases and J by 11 bases, 7 bases remained unmatched. Germline V gene sequence: CDR1 MDHEN, CDR2 SYDVKM. CDR3 size: 13 residues.

CDR3 DNA sequence: TGTGCCAGCACGGATAGGAGCACCAGCTACAATGAGCAGTTCTTC. Protein product: CASTDRSTSYNEQFF. The chain employs TRBV7-3 and TRBJ2-1; unclear D gene. The CDR3 spans 15 residues. The V end lost 7 bases, the J end lost 3 bases, and 16 bases lay between the germline ends. Per germline, CDR1 SGHTA and CDR2 FQGTGA.

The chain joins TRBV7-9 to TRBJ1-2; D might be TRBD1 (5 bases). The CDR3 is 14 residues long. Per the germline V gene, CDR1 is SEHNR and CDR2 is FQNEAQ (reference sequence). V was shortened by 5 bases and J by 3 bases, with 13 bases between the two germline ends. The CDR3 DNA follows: TGTGCCAGCAGCCGAGCGGGGGAATACTATGGCTACACCTTC. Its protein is CASSRAGEYYGYTF. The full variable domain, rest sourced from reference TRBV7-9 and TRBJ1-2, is DTGVSQNPRHKITKRGQNVTFRCDPISEHNRLYWYRQTLGQGPEFLTYFQNEAQLEKSRLLSDRFSAERPKGSFSTLEIQRTEQGDSAMYLCASSRAGEYYGYTFGSGTRLTVV.

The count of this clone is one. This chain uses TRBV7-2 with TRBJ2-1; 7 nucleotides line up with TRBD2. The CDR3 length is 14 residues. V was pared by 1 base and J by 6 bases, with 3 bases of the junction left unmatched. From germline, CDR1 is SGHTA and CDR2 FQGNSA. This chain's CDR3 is CASSLEGGSNEQFF. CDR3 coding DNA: TGTGCCAGCAGCTTAGAGGGAGGGAGCAATGAGCAGTTCTTC.

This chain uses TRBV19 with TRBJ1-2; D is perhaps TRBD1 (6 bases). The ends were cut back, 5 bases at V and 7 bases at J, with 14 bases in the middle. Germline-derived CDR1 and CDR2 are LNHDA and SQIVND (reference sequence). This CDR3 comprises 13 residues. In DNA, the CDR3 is TGTGCCAGTAGTCCCAGGGGACAAATTGGCTACACCTTC. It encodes CASSPRGQIGYTF. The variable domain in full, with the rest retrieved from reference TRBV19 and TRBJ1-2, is DGGITQSPKYLFRKEGQNVTLSCEQNLNHDAMYWYRQDPGQGLRLIYYSQIVNDFQKGDIAEGYSVSREKKESFPLTVTSAQKNPTAFYLCASSPRGQIGYTFGSGTRLTVV.

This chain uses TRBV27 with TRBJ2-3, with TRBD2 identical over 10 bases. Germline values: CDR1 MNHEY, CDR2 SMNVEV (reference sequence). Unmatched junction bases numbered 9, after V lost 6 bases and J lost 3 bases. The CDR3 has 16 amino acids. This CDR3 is CASRIEGTSVTDTQYF. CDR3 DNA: TGTGCCAGCAGAATAGAGGGGACTAGCGTAACAGATACGCAGTATTTT.

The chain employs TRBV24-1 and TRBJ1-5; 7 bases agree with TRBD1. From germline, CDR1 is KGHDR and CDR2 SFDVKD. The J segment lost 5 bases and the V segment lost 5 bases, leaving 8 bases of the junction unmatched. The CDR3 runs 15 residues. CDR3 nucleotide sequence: TGTGCCACCAGTGTGTCAGGGGGATGGGATCAGCCCCAGCATTTT. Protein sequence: CATSVSGGWDQPQHF.

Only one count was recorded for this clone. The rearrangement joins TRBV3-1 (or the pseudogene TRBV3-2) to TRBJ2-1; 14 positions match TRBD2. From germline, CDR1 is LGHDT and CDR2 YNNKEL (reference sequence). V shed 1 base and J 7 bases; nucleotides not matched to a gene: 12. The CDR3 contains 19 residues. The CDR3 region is CASSQAVGRTSGGTNEQFF. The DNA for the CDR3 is TGTGCCAGCAGCCAAGCAGTGGGACGGACTAGCGGGGGGACAAATGAGCAGTTCTTC.

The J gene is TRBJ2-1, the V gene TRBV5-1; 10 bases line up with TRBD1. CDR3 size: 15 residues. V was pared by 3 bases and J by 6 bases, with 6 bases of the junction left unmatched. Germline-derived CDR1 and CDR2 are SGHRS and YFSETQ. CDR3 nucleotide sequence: TGCGCCAGCAGCTCTGGGACAGGGGATCTCAATGAGCAGTTCTTC. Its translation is CASSSGTGDLNEQFF. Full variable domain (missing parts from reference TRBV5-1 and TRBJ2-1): KAGVTQTPRYLIKTRGQQVTLSCSPISGHRSVSWYQQTPGQGLQFLFEYFSETQRNKGNFPGRFSGRQFSNSRSEMNVSTLELGDSALYLCASSSGTGDLNEQFFGPGTRLTVL.

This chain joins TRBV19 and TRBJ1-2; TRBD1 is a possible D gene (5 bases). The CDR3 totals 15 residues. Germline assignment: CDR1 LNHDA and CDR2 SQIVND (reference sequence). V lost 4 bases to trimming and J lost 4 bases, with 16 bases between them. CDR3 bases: TGTGCCAGTAGTACCGGGACTCGACCCAGCTATGGCTACACCTTC. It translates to CASSTGTRPSYGYTF.

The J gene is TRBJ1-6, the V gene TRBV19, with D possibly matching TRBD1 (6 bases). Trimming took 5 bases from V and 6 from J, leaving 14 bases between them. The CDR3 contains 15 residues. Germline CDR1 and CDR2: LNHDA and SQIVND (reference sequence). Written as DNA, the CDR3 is TGTGCCAGTAGTTTTAGTCGACAGGTTAATTCACCCCTCCACTTT. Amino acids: CASSFSRQVNSPLHF. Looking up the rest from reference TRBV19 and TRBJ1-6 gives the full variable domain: DGGITQSPKYLFRKEGQNVTLSCEQNLNHDAMYWYRQDPGQGLRLIYYSQIVNDFQKGDIAEGYSVSREKKESFPLTVTSAQKNPTAFYLCASSFSRQVNSPLHFGNGTRLTVT.

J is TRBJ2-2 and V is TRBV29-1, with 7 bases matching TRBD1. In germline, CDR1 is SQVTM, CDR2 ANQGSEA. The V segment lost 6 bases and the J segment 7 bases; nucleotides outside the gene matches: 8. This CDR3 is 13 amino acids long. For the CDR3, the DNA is TGCAGCGTGGGAACAGGGGACGGCGGGGAGCTGTTTTTT. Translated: CSVGTGDGGELFF.

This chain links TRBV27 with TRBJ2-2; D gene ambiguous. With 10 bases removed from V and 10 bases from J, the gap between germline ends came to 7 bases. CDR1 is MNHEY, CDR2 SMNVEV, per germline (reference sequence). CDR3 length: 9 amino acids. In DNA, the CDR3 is TGTGCCACCTTAGTGGAGCTGTTTTTT. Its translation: CATLVELFF.